Listed below are T cell receptor beta chains from one sample, sequenced in a study of T-cell reconstitution after alpha-beta-depleted transplantation in children. TCRdb processed the PCR reads anew with MiXCR; each CDR3 protein has one entry. The profile covers some 300,000 distinct CDR3 sequences, with just over 7.5% appearing a single time and 9.1% taken by the ten largest. Sequences were derived from peripheral blood, sampled 360 days after TCRalphabeta/CD19-depleted stem cell transplant. These receptors all come from a female patient aged 2-9 years who had a stem cell transplant for Fanconi anemia, so the T cells may come from the graft donor. CDR3s include the opening cysteine and the closing phenylalanine or tryptophan. A D gene is named only where the DNA matches it firmly. Size tells how often a clone was seen (once, few, many) or the class of an expanded clone, and some rows leave it out.

J: TRBJ2-3; size: many; D: .; V: TRBV20-1; CDR3: CSAEGASGRGTDTQYF; DNA: TGCAGTGCGGAGGGGGCCAGCGGGAGAGGCACAGATACGCAGTATTTT
J: TRBJ2-3; size: many; D: TRBD2; V: TRBV28; CDR3: CASSLHRGLAGATDTQYF; DNA: TGTGCCAGCAGTTTGCACAGGGGACTAGCGGGAGCCACAGATACGCAGTATTTT
J: TRBJ2-1; size: .; D: .; V: TRBV3-1; CDR3: CSSSQVRAYNEQFF; DNA: TGTTCCAGCAGCCAAGTCCGAGCCTACAATGAGCAGTTCTTC
J: TRBJ2-1; size: many; D: TRBD2; V: TRBV20-1; CDR3: CSAKSGTSGNYNEQFF; DNA: TGCAGTGCCAAATCCGGGACTAGCGGCAACTACAATGAGCAGTTCTTC
J: TRBJ2-2; size: many; D: .; V: TRBV6-1; CDR3: CASSEPNRVLGELFF; DNA: TGTGCCAGCAGTGAGCCAAACAGGGTTCTTGGGGAGCTGTTTTTT
J: TRBJ2-7; size: many; D: TRBD1; V: TRBV20-1; CDR3: CSASTGDEQYF; DNA: TGCAGTGCTAGCACAGGGGACGAGCAGTACTTC
J: TRBJ2-7; size: many; D: TRBD1; V: TRBV18; CDR3: CASSPTRDRPYEQYF; DNA: TGTGCCAGCTCACCTACCCGGGACAGACCCTACGAGCAGTACTTC
J: TRBJ2-1; size: many; D: TRBD2; V: TRBV5-1; CDR3: CASSLLAGGPNEQFF; DNA: TGCGCCAGCAGCTTGTTAGCGGGGGGTCCCAATGAGCAGTTCTTC
J: TRBJ2-3; size: many; D: .; V: TRBV11-2; CDR3: CASSLSPAGTDTQYF; DNA: TGTGCCAGCAGCTTATCGCCAGCAGGCACAGATACGCAGTATTTT
J: TRBJ2-3; size: many; D: .; V: TRBV6-2/TRBV6-3; CDR3: CASSRRGEGDTQYF; DNA: TGTGCCAGCAGTAGGCGCGGCGAGGGAGATACGCAGTATTTT
J: TRBJ1-2; size: few; D: TRBD1; V: TRBV10-2; CDR3: CASSESGQGYSYGYTF; DNA: TGCGCCAGCAGTGAGTCAGGACAGGGGTATAGCTATGGCTACACCTTC
J: TRBJ2-1; size: many; D: .; V: TRBV6-5; CDR3: CASSFIPTSRNEQFF; DNA: TGTGCCAGCAGTTTTATCCCAACTTCGAGGAATGAGCAGTTCTTC
J: TRBJ2-7; size: many; D: .; V: TRBV6-2/TRBV6-3; CDR3: CASSLIDEQYF; DNA: TGTGCCAGCAGTTTGATCGACGAGCAGTACTTC
J: TRBJ2-2; size: many; D: .; V: TRBV5-5; CDR3: CASSLRFGAGELFF; DNA: TGTGCCAGCAGCTTGAGGTTTGGTGCCGGGGAGCTGTTTTTT
J: TRBJ2-4; size: few; D: TRBD2; V: TRBV27; CDR3: CASSASGGYTQYF; DNA: TGTGCCAGCAGCGCTAGCGGGGGCTACACTCAGTACTTC
J: TRBJ2-1; size: many; D: .; V: TRBV20-1; CDR3: CSALFGRHNEQFF; DNA: TGCAGTGCTCTCTTCGGTCGTCACAATGAGCAGTTCTTC
J: TRBJ2-5; size: .; D: TRBD1; V: TRBV27; CDR3: CASSLWGQVGETQYF; DNA: TGTGCCAGCAGTTTATGGGGACAGGTAGGAGAGACCCAGTACTTC
J: TRBJ2-1; size: many; D: TRBD1; V: TRBV10-2; CDR3: CASSPDRGEQFF; DNA: TGCGCCAGCAGCCCCGACAGGGGTGAGCAGTTCTTC
J: TRBJ2-3; size: .; D: TRBD2; V: TRBV7-9; CDR3: CASRLLALGTDTQYF; DNA: TGTGCCAGCAGGTTACTAGCGCTAGGCACAGATACGCAGTATTTT
J: TRBJ2-3; size: medium-sized; D: .; V: TRBV5-1; CDR3: CASRGVDRTYTDTQYF; DNA: TGCGCCAGCAGAGGGGTTGACAGGACTTACACAGATACGCAGTATTTT
J: TRBJ1-1; size: many; D: .; V: TRBV29-1; CDR3: CSADEDMNTEAFF; DNA: TGCAGCGCCGATGAGGATATGAACACTGAAGCTTTCTTT
J: TRBJ2-2; size: many; D: TRBD1; V: TRBV5-1; CDR3: CASSLAGQGNTGELFF; DNA: TGCGCCAGCAGCTTGGCTGGACAGGGGAACACCGGGGAGCTGTTTTTT
J: TRBJ1-1; size: .; D: .; V: TRBV7-2; CDR3: CASTVLNGGTEAFF; DNA: TGTGCCAGCACCGTTCTTAATGGAGGCACTGAAGCTTTCTTT
J: TRBJ2-1; size: many; D: .; V: TRBV12-3/TRBV12-4; CDR3: CASSLPTPEQFF; DNA: TGTGCCAGCAGTTTGCCCACACCTGAGCAGTTCTTC
J: TRBJ2-3; size: .; D: TRBD2; V: TRBV3-1; CDR3: CASSRHGTSGRASTDTQYF; DNA: TGTGCCAGCAGCCGCCACGGGACTAGCGGGAGGGCCAGCACAGATACGCAGTATTTT
J: TRBJ2-3; size: .; D: .; V: TRBV20-1; CDR3: CSVWQGTDTQYF; DNA: TGCAGTGTGTGGCAGGGCACAGATACGCAGTATTTT
J: TRBJ2-3; size: many; D: .; V: TRBV7-6; CDR3: CASSLEQGRWDTQYF; DNA: TGTGCCAGCAGCTTAGAACAGGGGAGGTGGGATACGCAGTATTTT
J: TRBJ1-2; size: many; D: TRBD1; V: TRBV27; CDR3: CASRTGANYGYTF; DNA: TGTGCCAGCAGGACAGGGGCGAACTATGGCTACACCTTC
J: TRBJ2-3; size: many; D: .; V: TRBV9; CDR3: CASSVMTRGDTQYF; DNA: TGTGCCAGCAGCGTAATGACGAGGGGAGATACGCAGTATTTT
J: TRBJ2-3; size: many; D: TRBD2; V: TRBV10-3; CDR3: CAINQQAGGYTDTQYF; DNA: TGTGCCATCAATCAGCAAGCGGGAGGCTACACAGATACGCAGTATTTT
J: TRBJ2-7; size: many; D: TRBD1; V: TRBV4-3; CDR3: CASSQDHGDRVYEQYF; DNA: TGCGCCAGCAGCCAAGACCACGGGGACAGGGTTTACGAGCAGTACTTC